Sequencing of this T cell receptor (beta chain) was carried out in a study of blood T cell repertoires in COVID-19. Between the trimmed V and J ends, which lost 4 bases and 12 bases, there was a span of 13 bases. The germline V gene has CDR1 MNHEY and CDR2 SMNVEV (reference sequence). CDR3 length: 12 amino acids. Clinical history as reported by participants underpinned cohort assignment. The repertoire was sequenced with immunoSEQ multiplex PCR; TCRdb's copy has only in-frame clones and lacks some. The table includes 200,000 to 250,000 clones, 75% to 90% detected once. V usage is TRBV27 and J usage is TRBJ2-1, with a tentative D call TRBD2 (6 bases). This clonotype originated in a woman aged 25 to 45 who had recovered from COVID-19. The sequenced sample consisted of PBMCs or T cells enriched from blood (not recorded which). CDR3 sequence: CASSSSGLRQFF. CDR3 DNA sequence: TGTGCCAGCAGTTCCTCGGGACTTAGGCAGTTCTTC.